Shown below are 8 T cell receptor beta chains from a single sample sequenced in a study of siplizumab effects on memory and regulatory T cells. Produced via immunoSEQ multiplex PCR; TCRdb's table is partial and in-frame only. The repertoire consists of approximately 100,000 clones, with 85% to 95% occurring once and the leading ten covering approximately 0.6%. The sample taken for sequencing was Tregs sorted from blood. These receptors were taken from a human donor in good health.

In its sample, this clone was seen once. The V call is TRBV5-1, the J call TRBJ2-6; D is tentatively TRBD1 or TRBD2 (5 bases each). CDR3 length equals 19 residues. Trimming took off 0 bases at V and 0 bases at J, with 16 bases between the two ends. The V gene's germline CDR1 is SGHRS and CDR2 YFSETQ. CDR3 loop: CASSLVAGGSSSGANVLTF. CDR3 DNA sequence: TGCGCCAGCAGCTTGGTTGCTGGGGGATCTAGCTCTGGGGCCAACGTCCTGACTTTC.

The chain links TRBV30 to TRBJ1-1, with D unresolved. Germline CDR1 reads GTSNPN; CDR2 reads SVGIG (reference sequence). Trimming took 2 bases from V and 9 from J, leaving 10 bases between them. This CDR3 has 11 amino acids. The CDR3 region is CAWSTPGQAFF. DNA of the CDR3: TGTGCCTGGAGTACGCCCGGTCAAGCTTTCTTT.

CDR3 coding DNA: TGCGCCAGCAGCGGGAGCGGAGATACGCAGTATTTT. Translated, it gives CASSGSGDTQYF. The chain uses TRBV5-1 and TRBJ2-3; TRBD2 might be the D (5 bases). This CDR3 region has 12 residues. Germline CDR1 and CDR2: SGHRS and YFSETQ. V was cut by 4 bases and J by 5 bases, with 8 bases left in between.

V is TRBV2 and J is TRBJ1-2; unclear D gene. Germline CDR1 reads SNHLY; CDR2 reads FYNNEI. V was trimmed by 4 bases and J by 6 bases, leaving 15 bases between them. This CDR3 is built from 14 residues. The CDR3 here is CASSVGQLNHGYTF. The CDR3 nucleotides are TGTGCCAGCAGTGTAGGCCAGCTAAACCATGGCTACACCTTC.

The chain carries TRBV7-2 and TRBJ1-4; no reliable D call. Between the trimmed V and J ends, which lost 0 bases and 0 bases, there was a span of 8 bases. The CDR3 consists of 16 residues. Germline V gene data show CDR1 as SGHTA and CDR2 as FQGNSA. DNA of the CDR3: TGTGCCAGCAGCTTAGCGATCAGAACAACTAATGAAAAACTGTTTTTT. The encoded protein is CASSLAIRTTNEKLFF.

The rearrangement uses TRBV19 and TRBJ1-1; the D is unclear. CDR1 LNHDA and CDR2 SQIVND come from the germline V gene (reference sequence). The CDR3 has 13 residues. The V and J ends lost 7 bases and 6 bases respectively, with 15 bases between them. CDR3 residues: CASTLSGSSEAFF. In DNA, the CDR3 is TGTGCCAGTACCCTAAGTGGTTCGTCTGAAGCTTTCTTT.

The chain joins TRBV23-1 to TRBJ1-4; D remains ambiguous. TRBV23-1 is given ORF status, its function remaining uncertain. V was cut by 1 base and J by 11 bases, with 17 bases left in between. This CDR3 has 15 residues. The CDR3 is CASSQFRVPPGKLFF. Here the CDR3 DNA reads TGCGCCAGCAGTCAATTCCGGGTGCCCCCGGGCAAACTGTTTTTT.

The chain carries TRBV4-2 and TRBJ1-2; D unclear. In germline, CDR1 is LGHNA, CDR2 YNFKEQ. Trimming removed 3 bases from V and 3 bases from J, with 14 bases in between. The CDR3 contains 15 residues. CDR3 sequence (DNA): TGTGCCAGCAGCCAGTCACGGACGGGGTACTATGGCTACACCTTC. Protein: CASSQSRTGYYGYTF.